These 28 T cell receptor beta chains were all obtained from the same sample, sequenced in a study of cytomegalovirus exposure and HLA in healthy donors. Amplification used 60 Vbeta primers and 13 Jbeta primers. Repertoires were generated with immunoSEQ multiplex PCR, while TCRdb's copy carries only in-frame clones and drops some. The sample has approximately 100,000 clones, more than 60% seen once; the top ten hold roughly 6.5%. The sequenced sample consisted of PBMCs. The receptors were gathered from a woman aged 45-59 years in good health and CMV-seropositive.

The J gene is TRBJ2-4, the V gene TRBV30; tentative D call: TRBD2 (5 bases). Germline assignment: CDR1 GTSNPN and CDR2 SVGIG (reference sequence). The CDR3 spans 14 residues. Trimming pared 8 bases from V and 4 bases from J, leaving 18 bases between. CDR3 bases: TGTGCCAGCGAAATTAGCGAGCATAAAAACATTCAGTACTTC. This codes for CASEISEHKNIQYF. The full variable domain, completed using reference TRBV30 and TRBJ2-4, is SQTIHQWPATLVQPVGSPLSLECTVEGTSNPNLYWYRQAAGRGLQLLFYSVGIGQISSEVPQNLSASRPQDRQFILSSKKLLLSDSGFYLCASEISEHKNIQYFGAGTRLSVL.

This chain uses TRBV6-6 with TRBJ1-2, with D perhaps TRBD1 (6 bases). Germline V lookup: CDR1 MNHNY, CDR2 SVGAGI (reference sequence). The V and J ends lost 4 bases and 7 bases respectively, with 22 bases between them. The CDR3 is 16 residues long. The CDR3 loop is CASSSSPDRSRFGYTF. The CDR3, as DNA: TGTGCCAGCAGTTCCTCCCCTGACAGGAGTCGGTTTGGCTACACCTTC.

In its sample, this clone was seen a few times. The chain joins TRBV27 to TRBJ2-6; TRBD1 might be the D (5 bases). Looked up from germline, CDR1 is MNHEY and CDR2 is SMNVEV (reference sequence). V was clipped by 8 bases and J by 1 base, with 21 bases between them. This CDR3 spans 18 amino acids. This chain's CDR3 is CASRKYRNDLSGANVLTF. CDR3 coding DNA: TGTGCCAGCCGCAAATACAGGAACGACCTATCTGGGGCCAACGTCCTGACTTTC. Looking up the rest from reference TRBV27 and TRBJ2-6 gives the full variable domain: EAQVTQNPRYLITVTGKKLTVTCSQNMNHEYMSWYRQDPGLGLRQIYYSMNVEVTDKGDVPEGYKVSRKEKRNFPLILESPSPNQTSLYFCASRKYRNDLSGANVLTFGAGSRLTVL.

The CDR3 protein is CASRMGQNSYEQYF. The DNA for the CDR3 is TGTGCCAGTAGGATGGGACAGAACTCCTACGAGCAGTACTTC. This chain joins TRBV19 and TRBJ2-7, with 7 bases matching TRBD1. Germline V gene sequence: CDR1 LNHDA, CDR2 SQIVND (reference sequence). CDR3 length: 14 residues. The junction had 5 bases not matched to a gene; V was cut back by 6 bases and J by 0 bases.

The chain links TRBV18 to TRBJ1-1, with D uncertain. The V and J ends lost 1 base and 2 bases respectively, with 8 bases between them. This CDR3 has 14 residues. Germline V CDR1 and CDR2: KGHSH, LQKENI. The CDR3 DNA sequence: TGTGCCAGCTCACCACTCCAGGCCAACACTGAAGCTTTCTTT. It translates to CASSPLQANTEAFF.

This clone was observed a single time. A read error may account for a junction end that differs from germline. The CDR3 nucleotides are TGTTCCAGCAGTAGCGGCGAGCATTACGAGCAGTACTTC. Translation: CSSSSGEHYEQYF. The rearrangement links TRBV7-9 to TRBJ2-7; D is possibly TRBD2 (6 bases). The CDR3 is 13 amino acids. Germline CDR1 reads SEHNR; CDR2 reads FQNEAQ (reference sequence).

The genes are TRBV5-4 and TRBJ1-2; D is undetermined. The CDR3 sequence is 14 residues long. V was shortened by 4 bases and J by 2 bases, with 12 bases between the two germline ends. Germline CDR1 reads SGHNT; CDR2 reads YYREEE (reference sequence). The CDR3 DNA reads TGTGCCAGCAGCCATGAGGTCGCGAACTATGGCTACACCTTC. It translates to CASSHEVANYGYTF.

This rearrangement joins TRBV5-1 to TRBJ1-1; 7 positions agree with TRBD1. Germline V gene sequence: CDR1 SGHRS, CDR2 YFSETQ. The CDR3 length is 15 residues. After removal of 0 bases from V and 4 bases from J, the junction contained 6 bases not matched to a gene. The CDR3 protein is CASSLDPGGSTEAFF. The CDR3 nucleotides are TGCGCCAGCAGCTTGGATCCAGGGGGGAGCACTGAAGCTTTCTTT.

The chain couples TRBV5-1 to TRBJ2-7; 10 bases match TRBD2. The CDR3 covers 15 residues. Germline CDR1 reads SGHRS; CDR2 reads YFSETQ. The V segment lost 4 bases and the J segment 2 bases; nucleotides outside the gene matches: 6. In DNA form, the CDR3 reads TGCGCCAGCAGCCCTAGCGGGGGCCACACCTACGAGCAGTACTTC. Amino acids: CASSPSGGHTYEQYF.

The V gene is TRBV15, the J gene TRBJ2-4; unclear D gene. CDR3 length: 14 residues. CDR1 is LNHNV and CDR2 is YYDKDF in the germline V gene (reference sequence). V lost 0 bases and J 6 bases, leaving 9 bases between the germline ends. This CDR3 reads CATSRDQQLNIQYF. The CDR3, as DNA: TGTGCCACCAGCAGAGATCAACAGTTAAACATTCAGTACTTC.

The genes are TRBV4-3 and TRBJ2-6; 7 bases are a match to TRBD1. Losses at the gene ends were 3 bases for V and 4 bases for J; bases not matched to a gene: 6. In germline, CDR1 is LGHNA, CDR2 YSLEER. This CDR3 contains 16 residues. The CDR3 DNA is TGCGCCAGCAGCCAGGTTACAGGGGACGGGGCCAACGTCCTGACTTTC. Protein: CASSQVTGDGANVLTF.

The J gene is TRBJ2-1, the V gene TRBV4-2, with 7 bases identical to TRBD1. The CDR3 consists of 17 residues. V shed 0 bases, J shed 1 base, and the junction held 6 bases outside the gene matches. From germline, CDR1 is LGHNA and CDR2 YNFKEQ. The CDR3: CASSQDLTGLSYNEQFF. CDR3 bases: TGTGCCAGCAGCCAAGATCTGACAGGGTTGTCCTACAATGAGCAGTTCTTC.

The chain couples TRBV5-1 to TRBJ2-2; 12 positions match TRBD1. Germline V CDR1 and CDR2: SGHRS, YFSETQ. The CDR3 covers 15 residues. Trimming cost V 6 bases and J 6 bases; bases outside gene matches: 6. The CDR3: CASTRDRGPAGELFF. For the CDR3, the DNA is TGCGCCAGCACCAGGGACAGGGGGCCGGCCGGGGAGCTGTTTTTT.

This clone was observed a single time. This chain connects TRBV9 to TRBJ2-1, with TRBD2 matching 7 bases. Germline assignment: CDR1 SGDLS and CDR2 YYNGEE. This CDR3 contains 15 residues. Trimming at V came to 6 bases and at J to 0 bases, leaving 6 bases not matched to a gene. CDR3 bases: TGTGCCAGCAACTTAGCGGGCAGCTCCTACAATGAGCAGTTCTTC. Translated, it gives CASNLAGSSYNEQFF.

This clone was observed a handful of times. The V call is TRBV5-6, the J call TRBJ1-6; D perhaps matches TRBD1 (5 bases). Trimming stripped 4 bases from V and 7 bases from J, with 12 bases between. The germline gives CDR1 SGHDT, CDR2 YYEEEE. The CDR3 has 14 residues. In DNA, the CDR3 is TGTGCCAGCAGCCTGACAGTTAGCAATTCACCCCTCCACTTT. It translates to CASSLTVSNSPLHF. Supplemented by reference TRBV5-6 and TRBJ1-6, the full variable domain reads DAGVTQSPTHLIKTRGQQVTLRCSPKSGHDTVSWYQQALGQGPQFIFQYYEEEERQRGNFPDRFSGHQFPNYSSELNVNALLLGDSALYLCASSLTVSNSPLHFGNGTRLTVT.

The chain combines TRBV5-6 with TRBJ1-2; the match to TRBD1 covers 11 bases. Per the germline V gene, CDR1 is SGHDT and CDR2 is YYEEEE. With V trimmed by 1 base and J by 3 bases, 5 bases remained unmatched. CDR3 length: 16 residues. The CDR3 DNA follows: TGTGCCAGCAGCTTGACCGGACAGGGGGCCCACTATGGCTACACCTTC. It translates to CASSLTGQGAHYGYTF. The full variable domain, with the rest looked up from reference TRBV5-6 and TRBJ1-2, is DAGVTQSPTHLIKTRGQQVTLRCSPKSGHDTVSWYQQALGQGPQFIFQYYEEEERQRGNFPDRFSGHQFPNYSSELNVNALLLGDSALYLCASSLTGQGAHYGYTFGSGTRLTVV.

V gene TRBV28 combines with J gene TRBJ2-7, with 8 bases that match TRBD1. This CDR3 has 14 residues. V dropped 6 bases and J dropped 4; count of bases not matched to a gene: 8. Germline V gene lookup returns CDR1 MDHEN and CDR2 SYDVKM. The CDR3 loop is CASSPGTGAYEQYF. CDR3 nucleotides: TGTGCCAGCAGCCCCGGGACAGGAGCTTACGAGCAGTACTTC.

The J gene is TRBJ1-1, the V gene TRBV19; possibly TRBD1 for D (5 bases). Trimming pared 3 bases from V and 4 bases from J, leaving 9 bases between. CDR1 and CDR2 from the germline V gene are LNHDA and SQIVND (reference sequence). The CDR3 length is 13 residues. CDR3 DNA sequence: TGTGCCAGTAGTATGAAGACAGTCACTGAAGCTTTCTTT. The encoded protein is CASSMKTVTEAFF.

The rearrangement joins TRBV7-2 to TRBJ2-7; no reliable D call. The V gene lost 4 bases and the J gene lost 6 bases, with 13 bases spanning the gap. Germline CDR1 and CDR2: SGHTA and FQGNSA. This CDR3 is built from 13 residues. For the CDR3, the DNA is TGTGCCAGCAGCTCCAGGCGTCGTATCGAGCAGTACTTC. Residues: CASSSRRRIEQYF. The full variable domain, with the rest looked up from reference TRBV7-2 and TRBJ2-7, is GAGVSQSPSNKVTEKGKDVELRCDPISGHTALYWYRQSLGQGLEFLIYFQGNSAPDKSGLPSDRFSAERTGGSVSTLTIQRTQQEDSAVYLCASSSRRRIEQYFGPGTRLTVT.

The rearrangement uses TRBV4-3 and TRBJ2-7; 8 bases match TRBD2. V shed 1 base, J shed 0 bases, and the junction held 5 bases outside the gene matches. Germline loops: CDR1 LGHNA, CDR2 YSLEER. The CDR3 is 16 amino acids. The CDR3: CASSQAGSGGSYEQYF. CDR3 nucleotide sequence: TGCGCCAGCAGCCAAGCCGGCAGCGGGGGCTCCTACGAGCAGTACTTC.

This sequence joins TRBV6-1 and TRBJ1-2; possible D gene TRBD1, 6 bases. In germline, CDR1 is MNHNS, CDR2 SASEGT. This CDR3 comprises 16 residues. V lost 0 bases and J 7 bases, leaving 18 bases between the germline ends. The CDR3 sequence: CASSEAMTGSWGGYTF. DNA for the CDR3: TGTGCCAGCAGTGAAGCGATGACAGGTTCCTGGGGTGGCTACACCTTC.

The gene calls are TRBV7-2 and TRBJ1-4; 7 nucleotides line up with TRBD1. The ends lost 1 base at V and 16 bases at J; junction bases unmatched: 9. The CDR3 has 13 residues. Germline values: CDR1 SGHTA, CDR2 FQGNSA. The CDR3, as DNA: TGTGCCAGCAGCTTAGGGCGGGACAGAAAAGAGTTTTTT. It encodes CASSLGRDRKEFF.

The V gene is TRBV11-2, the J gene TRBJ2-5, with D perhaps TRBD2 (5 bases). Germline CDR1 is SGHAT and CDR2 is FQNNGV. Trimming left V 2 bases short and J 6 bases short, with 10 bases between. CDR3 size: 13 residues. The chain's CDR3 is CASSLPPGKTQYF. The CDR3 region has the DNA TGTGCCAGCAGCTTACCCCCGGGGAAGACCCAGTACTTC.

V and J are TRBV27 and TRBJ1-5, with 9 bases aligning to TRBD1. CDR1 and CDR2 (germline): MNHEY, SMNVEV (reference sequence). J was trimmed by 4 bases and V by 2 bases; bases with no gene match: 3. The CDR3 is 15 residues long. In DNA, the CDR3 is TGTGCCAGCAGTTTAAATGACAGGGGGAATCAGCCCCAGCATTTT. This gives the protein CASSLNDRGNQPQHF.

This clone was found a few times. This sequence joins TRBV6-1 and TRBJ2-7; tentatively, D is TRBD1 (5 bases). Trimming shortened V by 6 bases and J by 1 base, and 10 bases separated the two germline ends. Germline V CDR1 and CDR2: MNHNS, SASEGT. CDR3 length: 13 residues. CDR3 loop: CASSQTESYEQYF. The CDR3 region has the DNA TGTGCCAGCAGCCAGACAGAATCCTACGAGCAGTACTTC.

The V and J genes are TRBV5-1 and TRBJ1-3; no firm D call. CDR3 length: 14 residues. The V gene lost 1 base and the J gene lost 2 bases, with 7 bases spanning the gap. Germline values: CDR1 SGHRS, CDR2 YFSETQ. CDR3 in amino acids: CASSLMSAGNTIYF. Here the CDR3 DNA reads TGCGCCAGCAGCTTGATGTCTGCTGGAAACACCATATATTTT.

This chain joins TRBV5-1 and TRBJ2-3; the D gene is possibly TRBD1 (6 bases). The germline CDR1 and CDR2 sequences are SGHRS and YFSETQ. The CDR3 sequence is 16 residues long. V gave up 1 base and J gave up 4 bases, with 16 bases separating them. The CDR3 loop reads CASSLMASGVSDTQYF. The CDR3, as DNA: TGCGCCAGCAGCTTGATGGCGTCAGGGGTGTCAGATACGCAGTATTTT.

This chain connects TRBV6-5 to TRBJ1-6; 9 nucleotides line up with TRBD1. Looked up from germline, CDR1 is MNHEY and CDR2 is SVGAGI. J gave up 3 bases and V 0 bases, and 0 bases lay outside the gene matches. The CDR3 sequence is 16 residues long. CDR3 nucleotides: TGTGCCAGCAGTTACTCGACAGGGGGCTATAATTCACCCCTCCACTTT. Protein sequence: CASSYSTGGYNSPLHF.